A selection of T cell receptor beta chains follows, all from one sample in a study of OX40 agonist ivuxolimab in advanced cancers. TCRdb's copy holds only in-frame clones and misses some; the assay was immunoSEQ multiplex PCR. This table holds 60,000 to 70,000 clones, more than 65% found once. The material was CD4+ or CD8+ T cells sorted from blood, obtained in a trial of the OX40 agonist ivuxolimab. The receptors here all came from an adult with an advanced solid tumor such as melanoma, head and neck, liver or kidney cancer. Both conserved end residues are part of each CDR3. The D gene is left open where the match is weak. For some rows the clone size is stated as once, few or many, or as a class when expanded; others skip it.

V	length	size	D	J	CDR3
TRBV5-6	17	-	TRBD1	TRBJ2-1	CASSLDLGTAKDNEQFF
TRBV25-1	12	-	-	TRBJ2-2	CASSEIDGELFF
TRBV7-2	15	-	TRBD2	TRBJ2-7	CASSFSGGASYEQYF
TRBV6-1	14	-	TRBD1	TRBJ2-7	CAPGRDRASYEQYF
TRBV4-2	15	-	-	TRBJ2-5	CASSQGVGVGETQYF
TRBV4-1	16	-	-	TRBJ1-4	CASSPDPGRENEKLFF
TRBV5-1	15	-	TRBD1	TRBJ1-5	CASSPGTGENQPQHF
TRBV18	15	few	-	TRBJ1-3	CASSPDKNSGNTIYF
TRBV19	16	-	-	TRBJ2-7	CASSIGPGQTRAEQYF
TRBV10-3	13	-	-	TRBJ2-5	CAIRGTYQETQYF
TRBV4-2	14	-	-	TRBJ2-4	CASSPGDRDNIQYF
TRBV7-9	14	-	-	TRBJ2-3	CASRGETGGDTQYF
TRBV5-4	14	-	-	TRBJ2-5	CASSPETDQETQYF
TRBV18	15	-	TRBD1	TRBJ2-7	CASSPSGTGAFEQYF
TRBV4-1	17	-	TRBD2	TRBJ2-3	CASSQGGGRVDTDTQYF
TRBV30	13	-	-	TRBJ1-1	CACQIPGGTEAFF
TRBV5-5	13	-	-	TRBJ1-2	CASSSGWYYGYTF
TRBV5-6	12	-	-	TRBJ2-1	CASVPGSGEQFF
TRBV28	18	-	TRBD1	TRBJ2-2	CASSFRQGHRSRGGELFF
TRBV18	16	-	-	TRBJ2-2	CASSLRLATRSGELFF
TRBV11-3	13	-	-	TRBJ2-5	CASSLGLQETQYF
TRBV6-6	16	-	TRBD2	TRBJ2-1	CASSYGGLAGENEQFF
TRBV7-2	16	-	TRBD2	TRBJ2-3	CASSLAPSGITDTQYF
TRBV30	12	-	-	TRBJ2-5	CAWSRTEWSQYF
TRBV9	17	-	TRBD2	TRBJ2-5	CASSIGTSGSGIETQYF
TRBV7-9	17	-	-	TRBJ2-7	CASSSPAGERSPYEQYF
TRBV7-2	13	-	-	TRBJ2-1	CASSLSDYNEQFF
TRBV28	14	-	-	TRBJ2-1	CASSSLRDSGPQFF
TRBV4-3	15	-	-	TRBJ2-1	CASTRGGHEDNEQFF
TRBV7-2	14	once	TRBD1	TRBJ1-1	CASSTRTGSTEAFF
TRBV20-1	10	-	-	TRBJ2-7	CSANNPEQYF
TRBV15	14	-	-	TRBJ1-4	CATSRVATVEKLFF
TRBV5-1	16	-	-	TRBJ1-3	CASSYEARVAGNTIYF
TRBV27	13	-	-	TRBJ1-1	CASSPDRGTEAFF
TRBV5-8	14	-	TRBD2	TRBJ2-7	CASSSAGGGYEQYF
TRBV19	13	-	-	TRBJ2-2	CASTTSPPGELFF
TRBV28	15	-	-	TRBJ1-2	CASNRGGGQDGGYTF
TRBV29-1	11	-	TRBD1	TRBJ2-3	CSVGDRDTQYF
TRBV4-2	18	-	TRBD2	TRBJ2-3	CASSLTGLAESFTDTQYF
TRBV5-6	15	-	TRBD2	TRBJ2-7	CASSFLSGLTYEQYF
TRBV5-5	17	-	-	TRBJ2-2	CASSPVPGTANTGELFF
TRBV5-1	15	-	-	TRBJ1-2	CASSLSGGSNYGYTF
TRBV19	14	-	-	TRBJ1-2	CASSMGAQVYGYTF
TRBV7-2	10	-	-	TRBJ2-2	CATTPGELFF
TRBV7-3	17	-	TRBD2	TRBJ2-1	CASSLTGTSGSNNEQFF
TRBV7-8	15	-	TRBD1	TRBJ2-5	CASSLGGTGAETQYF
TRBV6-1	17	-	TRBD1	TRBJ1-4	CASSEGCDREANEKLFF
TRBV2	15	-	-	TRBJ1-5	CASSAGSKINQPQHF